Sequencing of this TCR beta chain was carried out in a study of shared clonotypes between healthy human individuals. V was pared by 0 bases and J by 2 bases, with 8 bases between. The germline CDR1 and CDR2 sequences are LNHDA and SQIVND (reference sequence). This CDR3 is built from 15 residues. The repertoire was sequenced with immunoSEQ multiplex PCR; TCRdb's copy has only in-frame clones and lacks some. Among hundreds of thousands of clones listed, about 98% were seen once. As defined, naive CD8 cells were CD45RO-negative and positively selected for CCR7, with terminally differentiated effector memory CD45RA+ cells excluded. Donors were healthy HIV-negative adults without recent acute infections or vaccinations.

The chain links TRBV19 to TRBJ2-1, with D unclear. Sequenced material: naive CD8+ T cells sorted from blood. The receptor's source is a man aged 25-45 years in good health. CDR3 coding DNA: TGTGCCAGTAGTATAGACGGGTCTGCCTACAATGAGCAGTTCTTC. It is translated as CASSIDGSAYNEQFF.